The T cell receptor beta chain under discussion was sequenced for a study of T cells of healthy individuals. This clonotype showed up just a few times. TCRdb redid the calling of the 5' RACE reads with MiXCR, one entry per CDR3 protein. Found here are about 96,000 distinct CDR3 sequences, around 17% of them singletons; the top ten hold approximately 6%. Trimming took 2 bases from V and 4 from J, leaving 18 bases between them. The V gene's germline CDR1 is SGHTA and CDR2 FQGNSA. The CDR3 runs 16 residues. This sequence joins TRBV7-2 and TRBJ2-7; no definite D call. The receptor's source is a human donor in good health. Here the CDR3 DNA reads TGTGCCAGCAGCTTAAATCAGCGCAGCCCATTTTACGAGCAGTACTTC. Translation gives CASSLNQRSPFYEQYF.